Each of the 30 T cell receptor beta chains below was sequenced from the same sample in a study of control samples from healthy donors and cancer patients. The assay was immunoSEQ multiplex PCR, and TCRdb's table has in-frame clones only and misses some. The sample holds roughly 150,000 clones, under 95% seen once. Source material: blood. All receptors derive from a man aged 18 to 29 in good health.

The chain recombines TRBV6-5 with TRBJ1-5; 9 bases line up with TRBD1. The V gene's germline CDR1 is MNHEY and CDR2 SVGAGI. V was clipped by 6 bases and J by 5 bases; unmatched bases: 5. This CDR3 is 14 amino acids long. CDR3: CASRSGQGHQPQHF. CDR3 coding DNA: TGTGCCAGCAGGTCCGGACAGGGGCATCAGCCCCAGCATTTT.

V gene TRBV6-5 combines with J gene TRBJ2-7; D remains unclear. The length of the CDR3 is 14 residues. Trimming removed 2 bases at V and 2 bases at J, with 10 bases between. Germline V gives CDR1 MNHEY, CDR2 SVGAGI. This CDR3 is CASSYGQKPYEQYF. Here the CDR3 DNA reads TGTGCCAGCAGTTACGGGCAGAAACCCTACGAGCAGTACTTC.

The V gene is TRBV5-1, the J gene TRBJ1-2, with D possibly being TRBD1 (6 bases). The V and J ends lost 3 bases and 4 bases respectively, with 19 bases between them. The CDR3 runs to 16 residues. Germline V CDR1 and CDR2: SGHRS, YFSETQ. CDR3: CASSSGLIRQAYGYTF. The CDR3 coding sequence is TGCGCCAGCAGCTCAGGACTTATACGACAGGCCTATGGCTACACCTTC.

CDR3 DNA sequence: TGTGCCAGTAGTATAGTCAGCGGAGGCACCGGGGAGCTGTTTTTT. It encodes CASSIVSGGTGELFF. This chain connects TRBV19 to TRBJ2-2; tentative D call: TRBD2 (5 bases). This CDR3 comprises 15 residues. Germline values: CDR1 LNHDA, CDR2 SQIVND (reference sequence). V was clipped by 1 base and J by 4 bases, with 10 bases between them.

The chain uses TRBV4-2 and TRBJ2-7; TRBD2 is a possible D gene (11 bases). Germline CDR1 reads LGHNA; CDR2 reads YNFKEQ. CDR3 size: 22 residues. The germline V and J ends were trimmed by 0 bases and 3 bases, with 33 bases remaining between them. The DNA of the CDR3 is TGTGCCAGCAGCCAAGAGGGAGGGGACAGGGGACCCACTAGCGGGAGTTTCTACGAGCAGTACTTC. Protein sequence: CASSQEGGDRGPTSGSFYEQYF.

The rearrangement joins TRBV11-2 to TRBJ1-1; a possible D gene is TRBD1 (5 bases). V gave up 1 base and J gave up 11 bases, with 17 bases separating them. The CDR3 is 14 residues long. Per the germline V gene, CDR1 is SGHAT and CDR2 is FQNNGV. The DNA for the CDR3 is TGTGCCAGCAGCTTAGGGCCGGGGGGGGAGGACGCTTTCTTT. Translated, it gives CASSLGPGGEDAFF.

This clone is a singleton in its sample. The chain carries TRBV27 and TRBJ1-1; D remains ambiguous. CDR3 length equals 14 residues. Germline V gene data show CDR1 as MNHEY and CDR2 as SMNVEV (reference sequence). V lost 4 bases to trimming and J lost 1 base, with 10 bases between them. The CDR3 here is CASSSLAANTEAFF. CDR3 bases: TGTGCCAGCAGTTCCCTGGCAGCGAACACTGAAGCTTTCTTT.

The table lists this clone with a count of one. The chain joins TRBV4-3 to TRBJ2-7; a possible D gene is TRBD2 (6 bases). Looked up from germline, CDR1 is LGHNA and CDR2 is YSLEER. V lost 4 bases and J 5 bases, leaving 21 bases between the germline ends. The CDR3 is 16 amino acids. CDR3 coding DNA: TGCGCCAGCAGCCCCACGTTGGGGGGTTTCGCGGACGAGCAGTACTTC. Translating it yields CASSPTLGGFADEQYF.

V gene TRBV6-4 combines with J gene TRBJ1-6; 7 bases line up with TRBD1. The CDR3 sequence is 14 residues long. Germline trimming cut 8 bases from V and 4 bases from J; bases unmatched to any gene: 5. In germline, CDR1 is MRHNA, CDR2 SNTAGT. The CDR3 sequence is CASPGGPYNSPLHF. In DNA form, the CDR3 reads TGTGCCAGCCCAGGGGGACCATATAATTCACCCCTCCACTTT.

This sequence joins TRBV3-1 (or the pseudogene TRBV3-2) and TRBJ2-5; D is uncertain. With 4 bases removed from V and 5 bases from J, the gap between germline ends came to 23 bases. The CDR3 extends over 17 amino acids. CDR1 is LGHDT, CDR2 YNNKEL, per germline (reference sequence). CDR3 bases: TGTGCCAGCAGCCCCAGCGTAGGGCAGAAGGTGGGGGAGACCCAGTACTTC. This encodes CASSPSVGQKVGETQYF.

This chain links TRBV15 with TRBJ1-4, with 7 bases that match TRBD1. Germline V gene sequence: CDR1 LNHNV, CDR2 YYDKDF (reference sequence). The J segment lost 5 bases and the V segment lost 1 base, leaving 4 bases of the junction unmatched. CDR3 size: 15 residues. This CDR3 reads CATSRGAGGNEKLFF. In DNA form, the CDR3 reads TGTGCCACCAGCAGAGGGGCAGGGGGGAATGAAAAACTGTTTTTT.

The chain combines TRBV5-3 with TRBJ2-7; TRBD2 is a possible D gene (6 bases). TRBV5-3 is marked as an open reading frame, function uncertain. The CDR3 has 13 amino acids. V shed 5 bases and J shed 6 bases, with 15 bases lying between them. CDR3 region: CARRPGLAREQYF. The CDR3 nucleotides are TGTGCCAGAAGGCCGGGCCTAGCGCGCGAGCAGTACTTC.

V and J are TRBV4-1 and TRBJ1-5, with unresolved D. The length of the CDR3 is 13 residues. In germline, CDR1 is MGHRA, CDR2 YSYEKL. The V end was cut by 5 bases, the J end by 6 bases, with 11 bases between. CDR3 residues: CASSDREGQPQHF. The CDR3 DNA reads as TGCGCCAGCAGCGATCGGGAGGGTCAGCCCCAGCATTTT.

The gene calls are TRBV30 and TRBJ2-5; no reliable D call. V lost 0 bases to trimming and J lost 4 bases, with 15 bases between them. CDR1 is GTSNPN, CDR2 SVGIG, per germline (reference sequence). The CDR3 has 15 amino acids. This CDR3 reads CAWSVRGATGETQYF. The CDR3 region has the DNA TGTGCCTGGAGTGTGAGAGGTGCCACGGGAGAGACCCAGTACTTC.

The rearrangement uses TRBV3-1 (or the pseudogene TRBV3-2) and TRBJ2-1; D perhaps matches TRBD1 (5 bases). Per the germline V gene, CDR1 is LGHDT and CDR2 is YNNKEL (reference sequence). V was clipped by 5 bases and J by 6 bases, with 11 bases between them. This CDR3 contains 13 residues. This CDR3 reads CASSRPGSNEQFF. The DNA for the CDR3 is TGTGCCAGCAGCAGACCAGGGTCCAATGAGCAGTTCTTC.

A word on this clone: Compared with germline, one end of the junction differs, possibly owing to a read error. The J gene is TRBJ1-1, the V gene TRBV30, with D perhaps matching TRBD1 (5 bases). The CDR3 totals 13 residues. CDR1 is GTSNPN and CDR2 is SVGIG in the germline V gene (reference sequence). Written as DNA, the CDR3 is TGTGCCTGGAGGGGAGGTTGGGGGACTGAAGCCTTCTTT. This sequence encodes CAWRGGWGTEAFF.

This chain links TRBV7-6 with TRBJ1-5; D remains unclear. The CDR3 totals 13 residues. Germline loops: CDR1 SGHVS, CDR2 FNYEAQ. Trimming shortened V by 3 bases and J by 3 bases, and 6 bases separated the two germline ends. The DNA for the CDR3 is TGTGCCAGCAGCTTTGGCTACAATCAGCCCCAGCATTTT. Its translation: CASSFGYNQPQHF.

This chain uses TRBV5-1 with TRBJ2-2; no clear D gene. The length of the CDR3 is 16 residues. The V and J ends lost 1 base and 0 bases respectively, with 10 bases between them. The germline V gene has CDR1 SGHRS and CDR2 YFSETQ. CDR3 loop: CASSLSQGTNTGELFF. The CDR3 coding sequence is TGCGCCAGCAGCTTGAGTCAAGGGACGAACACCGGGGAGCTGTTTTTT.

The chain is built from TRBV5-1 and TRBJ2-7; 8 nucleotides line up with TRBD2. CDR1 is SGHRS and CDR2 is YFSETQ in the germline V gene. The CDR3 runs to 14 residues. The J segment lost 6 bases and the V segment lost 3 bases, leaving 8 bases of the junction unmatched. The CDR3 reads CASSSQREIGEQYF. The CDR3 nucleotides read TGCGCCAGCAGCTCCCAGCGGGAGATAGGCGAGCAGTACTTC.

This clone was found once. The chain uses TRBV12-3 or TRBV12-4 and TRBJ1-1; D ambiguous. The V end lost 1 base, the J end lost 2 bases, and 5 bases lay between the germline ends. The CDR3 contains 13 residues. The CDR3 loop is CASSLVRNTEAFF. CDR3 DNA sequence: TGTGCCAGCAGTTTAGTGAGAAACACTGAAGCTTTCTTT.

The chain carries TRBV9 and TRBJ2-3, with D hard to call. With 0 bases removed from V and 1 base from J, the gap between germline ends came to 3 bases. The CDR3 extends over 13 amino acids. CDR1 and CDR2 (germline): SGDLS, YYNGEE. CDR3 DNA: TGTGCCAGCAGCGTAGCCGGCACAGATACGCAGTATTTT. Amino acid sequence: CASSVAGTDTQYF. The variable domain in full, with the rest retrieved from reference TRBV9 and TRBJ2-3, is DSGVTQTPKHLITATGQRVTLRCSPRSGDLSVYWYQQSLDQGLQFLIQYYNGEERAKGNILERFSAQQFPDLHSELNLSSLELGDSALYFCASSVAGTDTQYFGPGTRLTVL.

The chain joins TRBV24-1 to TRBJ1-2; 9 positions agree with TRBD1. Trimming took 4 bases from V and 8 from J; bases not matched to a gene: 4. Germline CDR1 reads KGHDR; CDR2 reads SFDVKD. This CDR3 contains 13 residues. The DNA for the CDR3 is TGTGCCACCAGTGAGAGGACAGGGGAAGGCTACACCTTC. The encoded protein is CATSERTGEGYTF.

The V call is TRBV5-6, the J call TRBJ2-5, with a tentative D call TRBD2 (6 bases). Germline assignment: CDR1 SGHDT and CDR2 YYEEEE. V dropped 4 bases and J dropped 9 bases, with 22 bases sitting between them. This CDR3 has 15 residues. In DNA form, the CDR3 reads TGTGCCAGCAGCGCAACAGGATCGGGGGTTCAGGCCCAGTACTTC. Translated: CASSATGSGVQAQYF.

Written as DNA, the CDR3 is TGTGCCAGCAGCCCCTTCCCAAATCTGGGTCGGAACACTGAAGCTTTCTTT. This encodes CASSPFPNLGRNTEAFF. This chain uses TRBV5-4 with TRBJ1-1; D is uncertain. The CDR3 totals 17 residues. The germline CDR1 and CDR2 sequences are SGHNT and YYREEE (reference sequence). V lost 4 bases, J lost 1 base, and 20 bases lay in between.

The rearrangement uses TRBV19 and TRBJ2-5; TRBD1 matches 8 bases. This CDR3 contains 15 residues. V lost 1 base, J lost 1 base, and 2 bases stayed unmatched. The V gene's germline CDR1 is LNHDA and CDR2 SQIVND (reference sequence). CDR3 sequence reads: CASSIARGPQETQYF. Here the CDR3 DNA reads TGTGCCAGTAGTATAGCCAGGGGGCCCCAAGAGACCCAGTACTTC.

The chain recombines TRBV5-6 with TRBJ2-7, with 7 positions matching TRBD1. V lost 3 bases, J lost 2 bases, and 14 bases stayed unmatched. CDR1 is SGHDT, CDR2 YYEEEE, per germline. The CDR3 loop spans 17 amino acids. The CDR3 here is CASSSPTGQSNPYEQYF. The CDR3, as DNA: TGTGCCAGCAGCTCCCCTACGGGACAGTCAAACCCCTACGAGCAGTACTTC.

CDR3 coding DNA: TGTGCCAGCAGCCCAAAGGGGGGCGGGTCGGCTGAAGCTTTCTTT. Its protein is CASSPKGGGSAEAFF. The V call is TRBV9, the J call TRBJ1-1; tentative D call: TRBD1 (6 bases). V lost 4 bases, J lost 6 bases, and 19 bases lay in between. The CDR3 sequence is 15 residues long. CDR1 is SGDLS and CDR2 is YYNGEE in the germline V gene.

The chain has TRBV7-9 and TRBJ1-2; D is uncertain. This CDR3 is 13 amino acids long. Germline-derived CDR1 and CDR2 are SEHNR and FQNEAQ (reference sequence). The V and J ends lost 5 bases and 1 base respectively, with 8 bases between them. CDR3 nucleotides: TGTGCCAGCAGCCAGCTAAGTAACTATGGCTACACCTTC. This gives the protein CASSQLSNYGYTF.

V usage is TRBV11-1 and J usage is TRBJ2-5; D is perhaps TRBD1 (6 bases). The CDR3 spans 15 residues. Deletions cut 6 bases from V and 5 bases from J, with 19 bases between. Per germline, CDR1 SGHAT and CDR2 FQDESV (reference sequence). The CDR3 region is CASRDTRQVGETQYF. CDR3 in DNA: TGTGCCAGCAGAGATACAAGACAGGTCGGGGAGACCCAGTACTTC. Variable domain in full (rest from reference TRBV11-1 and TRBJ2-5): EAEVAQSPRYKITEKSQAVAFWCDPISGHATLYWYRQILGQGPELLVQFQDESVVDDSQLPKDRFSAERLKGVDSTLKIQPAELGDSAMYLCASRDTRQVGETQYFGPGTRLLVL.

V is TRBV5-1 and J is TRBJ2-1, with D perhaps being TRBD1 or TRBD2 (6 bases each). CDR3 size: 18 residues. Germline V gene sequence: CDR1 SGHRS, CDR2 YFSETQ. Trimming left V 0 bases short and J 0 bases short, with 16 bases between. The CDR3 sequence: CASSLGGAGGPSYNEQFF. The CDR3 DNA reads TGCGCCAGCAGCTTGGGGGGGGCTGGCGGGCCCTCCTACAATGAGCAGTTCTTC.